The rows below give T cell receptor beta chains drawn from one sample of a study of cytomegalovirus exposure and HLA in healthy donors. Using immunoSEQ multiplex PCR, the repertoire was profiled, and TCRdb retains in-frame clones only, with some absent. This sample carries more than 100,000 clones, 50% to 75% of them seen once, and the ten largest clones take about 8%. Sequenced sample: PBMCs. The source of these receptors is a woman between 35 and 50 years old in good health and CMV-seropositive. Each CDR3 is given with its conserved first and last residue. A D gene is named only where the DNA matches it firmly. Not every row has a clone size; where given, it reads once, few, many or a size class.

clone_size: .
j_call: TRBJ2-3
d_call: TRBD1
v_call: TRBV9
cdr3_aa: CASSTQTGGFTDTQYF
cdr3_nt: TGTGCCAGCAGCACCCAAACAGGGGGCTTCACAGATACGCAGTATTTT

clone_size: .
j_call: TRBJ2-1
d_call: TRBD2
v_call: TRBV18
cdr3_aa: CASSPLGGDNEQFF
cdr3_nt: TGTGCCAGCTCCCCCCTGGGGGGGGACAATGAGCAGTTCTTC

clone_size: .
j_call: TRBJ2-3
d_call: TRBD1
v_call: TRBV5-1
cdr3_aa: CASNSGGSDTQYF
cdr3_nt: TGCGCCAGCAACTCAGGGGGATCAGATACGCAGTATTTT

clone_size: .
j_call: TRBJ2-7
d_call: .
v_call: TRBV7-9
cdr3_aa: CASSPGEAAAYEQYF
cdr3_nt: TGTGCCAGCAGCCCCGGGGAGGCCGCGGCCTACGAGCAGTACTTC

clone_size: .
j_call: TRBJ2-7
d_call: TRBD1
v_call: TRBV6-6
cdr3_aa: CASSYSGGLGDEQYF
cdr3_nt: TGTGCCAGCAGTTACTCAGGGGGCTTGGGCGACGAGCAGTACTTC

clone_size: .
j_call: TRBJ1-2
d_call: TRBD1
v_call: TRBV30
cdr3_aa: CAWSGALGQGADYTF
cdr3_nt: TGTGCCTGGAGTGGCGCCCTGGGACAGGGGGCTGACTACACCTTC

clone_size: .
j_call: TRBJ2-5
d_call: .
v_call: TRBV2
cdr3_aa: CASARRSGSQETQYF
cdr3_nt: TGTGCCAGCGCTCGGAGAAGCGGCTCCCAAGAGACCCAGTACTTC

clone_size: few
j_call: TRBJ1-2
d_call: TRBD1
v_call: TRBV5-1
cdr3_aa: CASSLEPTGPYGYTF
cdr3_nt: TGCGCCAGCAGCTTGGAACCGACAGGGCCCTATGGCTACACCTTC

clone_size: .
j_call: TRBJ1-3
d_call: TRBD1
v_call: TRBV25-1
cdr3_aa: CASSDPLTGGRNTIYF
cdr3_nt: TGTGCCAGCAGTGATCCCCTTACAGGGGGAAGAAACACCATATATTTT

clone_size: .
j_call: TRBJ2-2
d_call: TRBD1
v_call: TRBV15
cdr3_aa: CATSRVLTGDVAGELFF
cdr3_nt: TGTGCCACCAGCAGAGTCCTCACAGGGGATGTCGCCGGGGAGCTGTTTTTT

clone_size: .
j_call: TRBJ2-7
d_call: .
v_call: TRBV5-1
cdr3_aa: CASSLDAESYEQYF
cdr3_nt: TGCGCCAGCAGCTTGGACGCGGAAAGCTACGAGCAGTACTTC

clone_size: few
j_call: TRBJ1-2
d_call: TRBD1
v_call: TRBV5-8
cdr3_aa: CASSLWTGGGYGYTF
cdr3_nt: TGTGCCAGCAGCCTATGGACAGGGGGCGGCTATGGCTACACCTTC

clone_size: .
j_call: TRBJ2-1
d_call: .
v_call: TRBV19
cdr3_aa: CASSIAAGEQFF
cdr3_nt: TGTGCCAGTAGCATAGCGGCGGGTGAGCAGTTCTTC

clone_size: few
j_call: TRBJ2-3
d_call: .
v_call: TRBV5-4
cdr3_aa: CASSSADTQYF
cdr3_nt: TGTGCCAGCAGCTCGGCAGATACGCAGTATTTT

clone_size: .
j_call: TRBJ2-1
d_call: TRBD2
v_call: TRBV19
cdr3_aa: CASSRLAGINEQFF
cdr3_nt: TGTGCCAGTAGTAGGCTAGCGGGCATCAATGAGCAGTTCTTC

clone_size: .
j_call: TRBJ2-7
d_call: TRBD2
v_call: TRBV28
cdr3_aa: CASSPTSGRMREQYF
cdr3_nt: TGTGCCAGCAGCCCCACTAGCGGGAGAATGAGGGAGCAGTACTTC

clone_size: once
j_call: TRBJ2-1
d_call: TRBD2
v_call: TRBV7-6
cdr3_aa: CASSLRLAGDNNEQFF
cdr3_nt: TGTGCCAGCAGCTTGCGACTAGCGGGAGACAACAATGAGCAGTTCTTC

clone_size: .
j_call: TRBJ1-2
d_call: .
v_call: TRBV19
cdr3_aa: CASLPEGTLQYGYPF
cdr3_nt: TGTGCCAGTCTCCCTGAGGGAACGCTTCAATATGGCTACCCCTTC

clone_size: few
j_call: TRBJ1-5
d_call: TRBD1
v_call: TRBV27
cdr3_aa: CASSVQGQNSNQPQHF
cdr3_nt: TGTGCCAGCAGTGTACAGGGACAGAATAGCAATCAGCCCCAGCATTTT

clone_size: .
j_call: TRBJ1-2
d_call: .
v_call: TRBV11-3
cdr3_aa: CASSLESAGAQSYGYTF
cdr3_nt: TGTGCCAGCAGCTTAGAATCAGCAGGGGCACAGAGCTATGGCTACACCTTC

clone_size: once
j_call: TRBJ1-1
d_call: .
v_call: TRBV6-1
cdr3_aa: CASSNQPTGNTEAFF
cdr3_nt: TGTGCCAGCAGTAATCAGCCCACAGGGAACACTGAAGCTTTCTTT

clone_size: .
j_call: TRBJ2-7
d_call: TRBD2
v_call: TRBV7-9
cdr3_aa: CASSFGGSSYEQYF
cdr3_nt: TGTGCCAGCAGCTTCGGCGGGAGTTCCTACGAGCAGTACTTC

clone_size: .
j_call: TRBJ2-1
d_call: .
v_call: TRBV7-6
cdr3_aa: CASSYRDRGVQREGDEQFF
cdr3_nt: TGTGCCAGCAGCTATCGGGACAGGGGGGTTCAGCGGGAGGGGGATGAGCAGTTCTTC

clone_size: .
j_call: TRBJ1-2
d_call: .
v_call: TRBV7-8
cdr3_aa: CASGGNYGYTF
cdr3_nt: TGTGCCAGCGGCGGGAACTATGGCTACACCTTC